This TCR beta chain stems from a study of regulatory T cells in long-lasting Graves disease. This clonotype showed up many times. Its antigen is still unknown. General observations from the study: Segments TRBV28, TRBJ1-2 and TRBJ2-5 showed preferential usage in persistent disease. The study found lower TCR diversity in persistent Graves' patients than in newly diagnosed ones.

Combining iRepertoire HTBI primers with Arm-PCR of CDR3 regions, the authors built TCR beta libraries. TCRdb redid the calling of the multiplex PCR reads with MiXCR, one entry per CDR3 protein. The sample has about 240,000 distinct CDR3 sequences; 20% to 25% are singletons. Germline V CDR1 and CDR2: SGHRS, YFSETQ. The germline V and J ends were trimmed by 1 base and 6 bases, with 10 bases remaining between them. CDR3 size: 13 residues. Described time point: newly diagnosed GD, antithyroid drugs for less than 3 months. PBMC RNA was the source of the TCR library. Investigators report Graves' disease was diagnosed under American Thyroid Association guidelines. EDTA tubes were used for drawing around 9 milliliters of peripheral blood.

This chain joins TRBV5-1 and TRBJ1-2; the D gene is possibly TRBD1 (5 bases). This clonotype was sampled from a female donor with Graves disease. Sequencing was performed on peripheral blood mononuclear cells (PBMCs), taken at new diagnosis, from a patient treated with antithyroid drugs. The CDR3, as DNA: TGCGCCAGCAGCTTGAGGACGGGGGATGGCTACACCTTC. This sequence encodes CASSLRTGDGYTF.